A selection of T cell receptor beta chains follows, all from one sample in a study of blood T cell repertoires in COVID-19. This table comes from immunoSEQ multiplex PCR, and its TCRdb copy is limited to in-frame clones, with some not included. The sample has 300,000 or so clones, 85% seen once; the top ten hold 4.1%. The sequencing input was peripheral blood. The receptors were sampled from a woman aged 50 to 60 with active or convalescent COVID-19. The conserved cysteine and the conserved F or W are not part of the CDR3 here.

>TRBV5-4
ASGPQEGLYNEQF
>TRBV15
ATSRDPPSSADTQY
>TRBV10-3
AINTGQGGYNEQF
>TRBV5-1
ASSSSGGSPLH
>TRBV19
ASSIAWDRIRDQPQH
>TRBV7-8
ASSLDPDNEQF
>TRBV7-8
ASSFKADNEQF
>TRBV28
ASSSYGGTVGQAQH
>TRBV9
ASSVVATSGGVWYNEQF
>TRBV5-4
ASAPSQGTSGSAQY
>TRBV18
ASSPDRGINSGANVLT
>TRBV2
ASSLTGDYGYT
>TRBV7-8
ASSPPDRRGTEAF
>TRBV4-1
ASSQGSQGPMNTEAF
>TRBV28
ASSFSQGSYNSPLH
>TRBV28
ASSLKLPRQY
>TRBV9
ASSVISGTSGTGELF
>TRBV6-2/TRBV6-3
ASSDGASMRRPYEQY
>TRBV10-3
AISFSGINTEAF
>TRBV15
ATSRASGGTFYGYT
>TRBV29-1
SVLASTDTQY
>TRBV14
ASSQFYGGNTIY
>TRBV28
ASSLTLAGVDNEQY
>TRBV19
ASSITNSYEQY
>TRBV29-1
SVKQGAGTEAF
>TRBV5-1
ASSRLDSLVGETQY
>TRBV3-1/TRBV3-2
ASSQDGGRRVGTQY
>TRBV6-5
ASSYFGGSEAF
>TRBV14
ASSTRANTEAF
>TRBV28
ASSLLTGASGNTIY
>TRBV12-3/TRBV12-4
ASGQFTGGGYT
>TRBV6-4
ASKASGEYNEQF
>TRBV6-1
ASSDRGGKEKLF
>TRBV5-6
ASSMGTGYHGYT
>TRBV12-5
ASEVRGEGSGELF
>TRBV5-1
ASSLGGGRLEQY
>TRBV19
ASSRTGYSYEQY
>TRBV5-4
ASSFSSVSTDTQY
>TRBV29-1
SVAGGYGNTGEAF
>TRBV3-1/TRBV3-2
ASSQIRQMNTIY
>TRBV5-4
ASSGGAGAMITEAF
>TRBV19
ASSIEGQGGQPQH
>TRBV7-3
ASSLTVQETQY
>TRBV5-1
ASSWSGGRSYEQY
>TRBV7-7
ASSPTSLAGGYTGELF
>TRBV6-4
ASSVGYLRDTQY